This passage covers 31 T cell receptor beta chains from one sample sequenced in a study of T-cell memory formation after mild COVID-19. TCRdb re-called the 5' RACE reads through MiXCR, storing one row per CDR3 protein. The sample shows tens of thousands of distinct CDR3 sequences, over 11% of them seen only once. The sequencing sample was made of PBMCs or a T cell subset sorted from them (not recorded which). All receptors derive from an adult woman who had mild COVID-19 (a few samples of this study predate the infection). Cell type and time point are not known.

The J gene is TRBJ1-2, the V gene TRBV20-1; 7 positions agree with TRBD1. The ends lost 0 bases at V and 5 bases at J; junction bases unmatched: 9. Germline CDR1 reads DFQATT; CDR2 reads SNEGSKA (reference sequence). There are 15 residues in the CDR3. DNA for the CDR3: TGCAGTGCTAGAGATGTCGATCAGGGGGAGTATGGCTACACCTTC. Its protein is CSARDVDQGEYGYTF.

The chain combines TRBV7-9 with TRBJ2-7; D may be TRBD2 (5 bases). CDR3 length equals 12 residues. The ends were cut back, 5 bases at V and 5 bases at J, with 10 bases in the middle. In germline, CDR1 is SEHNR, CDR2 FQNEAQ (reference sequence). Here the CDR3 DNA reads TGTGCCAGCAGCCAAAGCGGCAACGAGCAGTACTTC. This encodes CASSQSGNEQYF.

This clonotype has only a few counts. The CDR3 bases are TGTGCCAGCAGCTTGGGGTCCGGGGAGACCCAGTACTTC. The encoded protein is CASSLGSGETQYF. The chain recombines TRBV7-9 with TRBJ2-5; D gene uncertain. The CDR3 is made up of 13 amino acids. Germline V CDR1 and CDR2: SEHNR, FQNEAQ (reference sequence). Trimming took off 3 bases at V and 5 bases at J, with 10 bases between the two ends.

This clonotype was seen a handful of times. The J gene is TRBJ1-1, the V gene TRBV7-9; D unresolved. This CDR3 has 15 amino acids. Per germline, CDR1 SEHNR and CDR2 FQNEAQ (reference sequence). Between the trimmed V and J ends, which lost 3 bases and 4 bases, there was a span of 15 bases. CDR3 in amino acids: CASSFGRESGTEAFF. The DNA of the CDR3 is TGTGCCAGCAGCTTCGGACGGGAATCGGGCACTGAAGCTTTCTTT.

This clonotype has more than one count but fewer than ten. This chain uses TRBV6-5 with TRBJ2-3; no reliable D call. V lost 10 bases and J lost 4, with 15 bases in between. The CDR3 loop spans 13 amino acids. Germline V gene sequence: CDR1 MNHEY, CDR2 SVGAGI. CDR3 protein: CATTPGVPDTQYF. CDR3 DNA: TGTGCCACCACCCCCGGCGTCCCAGATACGCAGTATTTT.

This clonotype is judged large (0.1 to 1%). The V gene is TRBV6-1, the J gene TRBJ1-1, with D perhaps matching TRBD1 (5 bases). Trimming cost V 4 bases and J 5 bases, with 17 bases left between them. Germline assignment: CDR1 MNHNS and CDR2 SASEGT. The CDR3 runs 15 residues. The CDR3 DNA reads as TGTGCCAGCAGTGGGGCAGGGTTAGGATGGACTGAAGCTTTCTTT. Translating it yields CASSGAGLGWTEAFF.

This clonotype has just a few counts. J is TRBJ2-5 and V is TRBV9, with D possibly TRBD1 on 6 matching bases. Trimming left V 4 bases short and J 2 bases short, with 15 bases between. Germline CDR1 SGDLS, CDR2 YYNGEE. The CDR3 consists of 15 residues. CDR3 protein: CASSLAGTTQETQYF. CDR3 coding DNA: TGTGCCAGCAGCCTAGCCGGGACAACACAAGAGACCCAGTACTTC.

V usage is TRBV21-1 and J usage is TRBJ2-5. TRBV21-1 is described as a pseudogene. The CDR3 contains 15 residues. The CDR3 coding sequence is TGTGCCAGCAGCAAAGTGATTGGGAACGAAGAGACCCAGTACTTC. Protein sequence: CASSKVIGNEETQYF.

This chain links TRBV7-9 with TRBJ1-3; D is unclear. The CDR3 is 13 residues long. V lost 5 bases, J lost 4 bases, and 9 bases lay in between. Looked up from germline, CDR1 is SEHNR and CDR2 is FQNEAQ (reference sequence). In nucleotides, the CDR3 is TGTGCCAGCAGCCCCGAGACGGGAAACACCATATATTTT. This translates into CASSPETGNTIYF.

The J gene is TRBJ2-3, the V gene TRBV4-3; a weak D match, TRBD2 (6 bases). The V gene's germline CDR1 is LGHNA and CDR2 YSLEER. With 0 bases removed from V and 1 base from J, the gap between germline ends came to 11 bases. CDR3 length equals 16 residues. CDR3 protein: CASSQDTGSGTDTQYF. In nucleotides, the CDR3 is TGCGCCAGCAGCCAAGATACCGGGAGTGGCACAGATACGCAGTATTTT.

In DNA, the CDR3 is TGCGCCAGCAGCCTAGGAGGCGGGGTCGAAAAACTGTTTTTT. Amino acid sequence: CASSLGGGVEKLFF. V is TRBV4-1 and J is TRBJ1-4; D gene unclear. With 4 bases removed from V and 8 bases from J, the gap between germline ends came to 14 bases. Germline V gives CDR1 MGHRA, CDR2 YSYEKL. The CDR3 length is 14 residues.

The CDR3 region has the DNA TGTGCCAGCAGCCCCACAACCGGGCCCATCTACGAGCAGTACTTC. It codes for CASSPTTGPIYEQYF. The J gene is TRBJ2-7, the V gene TRBV7-9; unclear D gene. Per germline, CDR1 SEHNR and CDR2 FQNEAQ (reference sequence). Deletions cut 5 bases from V and 3 bases from J, with 17 bases between. This CDR3 comprises 15 residues.

The V and J genes are TRBV29-1 and TRBJ2-3; unclear D gene. The CDR3 extends over 14 amino acids. Trimming took 3 bases from V and 1 from J, leaving 11 bases between them. The germline gives CDR1 SQVTM, CDR2 ANQGSEA. The CDR3 nucleotides read TGCAGCGTTGATTCGGGCGGAGGCACAGATACGCAGTATTTT. Its translation is CSVDSGGGTDTQYF.

This clonotype was counted a few times. The V gene is TRBV27, the J gene TRBJ2-1; 12 nucleotides match TRBD1. Germline CDR1 is MNHEY and CDR2 is SMNVEV (reference sequence). Unmatched junction bases numbered 5, after V lost 5 bases and J lost 6 bases. The CDR3 runs 15 residues. The CDR3 sequence: CASSPGTGGFNEQFF. The CDR3 nucleotides are TGTGCCAGCAGTCCCGGGACAGGGGGCTTCAATGAGCAGTTCTTC.

The V and J genes are TRBV11-2 and TRBJ2-7; no clear D gene. The CDR3 extends over 13 amino acids. Germline V gene data show CDR1 as SGHAT and CDR2 as FQNNGV. V was shortened by 5 bases and J by 0 bases, with 8 bases between the two germline ends. The CDR3 loop is CASSPPPSYEQYF. The CDR3 DNA is TGTGCCAGCAGCCCCCCCCCCTCCTACGAGCAGTACTTC.

This clonotype showed up many times. In DNA, the CDR3 is TGCAGTGCTGAAGGACAGGGACGGTACGAGCAGTACTTC. It codes for CSAEGQGRYEQYF. The chain has TRBV20-1 and TRBJ2-7, with 8 bases matching TRBD1. The germline V gene has CDR1 DFQATT and CDR2 SNEGSKA (reference sequence). With V trimmed by 5 bases and J by 4 bases, 7 bases remained unmatched. CDR3 length: 13 amino acids.

The chain joins TRBV7-9 to TRBJ2-7; 7 bases fit TRBD1. CDR3 length: 14 amino acids. Germline V gene lookup returns CDR1 SEHNR and CDR2 FQNEAQ (reference sequence). V gave up 5 bases and J gave up 2 bases; unmatched junction bases: 6. The CDR3 sequence: CASSTRDSTYEQYF. In nucleotides, the CDR3 is TGTGCCAGCAGCACCCGGGACAGCACCTACGAGCAGTACTTC.

This clonotype was recorded a few times. The chain combines TRBV20-1 with TRBJ2-3; 8 nucleotides agree with TRBD2. V dropped 3 bases and J dropped 3; count of bases not matched to a gene: 5. Germline loops: CDR1 DFQATT, CDR2 SNEGSKA (reference sequence). This CDR3 is 14 amino acids long. CDR3 DNA: TGCAGTGCTAGTGGGCGGGAGGTTACAGATACGCAGTATTTT. It encodes CSASGREVTDTQYF.

This clonotype was detected only a few times. CDR3 residues: CASSEAGTVIETQYF. CDR3 DNA: TGTGCCAGCAGTGAAGCGGGGACCGTTATAGAGACCCAGTACTTC. The chain recombines TRBV6-1 with TRBJ2-5; the D call may be TRBD1 or TRBD2 (5 bases each). V lost 0 bases to trimming and J lost 4 bases, with 12 bases between them. Germline V gene sequence: CDR1 MNHNS, CDR2 SASEGT. The CDR3 runs 15 residues.

This clonotype was seen a handful of times. V gene TRBV7-9 combines with J gene TRBJ2-7, with 11 bases fitting TRBD2. The CDR3 has 15 residues. Germline CDR1 reads SEHNR; CDR2 reads FQNEAQ (reference sequence). With V trimmed by 1 base and J by 7 bases, 6 bases remained unmatched. The CDR3 spells CASSLVAGGPGEQYF. Here the CDR3 DNA reads TGTGCCAGCAGCTTAGTAGCGGGAGGGCCGGGGGAGCAGTACTTC.

This clonotype was found a few times. This chain connects TRBV6-5 to TRBJ2-7; 10 nucleotides agree with TRBD1. The CDR3 has 15 amino acids. From germline, CDR1 is MNHEY and CDR2 SVGAGI. V trimming: 7 bases; J trimming: 3 bases; junction bases outside the gene matches: 9. CDR3 DNA sequence: TGTGCCAGCACACACTACGGGACAGGGGTCTACGAGCAGTACTTC. As protein: CASTHYGTGVYEQYF.

V and J are TRBV27 and TRBJ2-7, with 9 nucleotides matching TRBD2. The V and J ends lost 3 bases and 2 bases, in that order; junction bases with no gene match: 2. The CDR3 has 14 amino acids. CDR1 is MNHEY, CDR2 SMNVEV, per germline (reference sequence). CDR3 sequence: CASSLRGGPYEQYF. CDR3 DNA: TGTGCCAGCAGTTTGCGGGGGGGGCCCTACGAGCAGTACTTC.

This chain uses TRBV19 with TRBJ2-7, with 8 bases aligning to TRBD1. CDR3 length equals 14 residues. CDR1 and CDR2 from the germline V gene are LNHDA and SQIVND (reference sequence). V lost 7 bases to trimming and J lost 1 base; unmatched junction nucleotides: 6. CDR3 region: CASTRTGSSYEQYF. The DNA of the CDR3 is TGTGCCAGTACTCGGACAGGGTCTTCCTACGAGCAGTACTTC.

This clonotype showed up just once. A much larger clone sits a single nucleotide away, making a read error possible. This chain links TRBV24-1 with TRBJ2-2, with D maybe TRBD1 (5 bases). Germline CDR1 reads KGHDR; CDR2 reads SFDVKD. This CDR3 has 16 residues. The CDR3 DNA is TGTGCCACCAGTGATCCAGACAGACCGAACACCGTGGAGCTGTTTTTT. This gives the protein CATSDPDRPNTVELFF.

DNA of the CDR3: TGCGCCAGCAGCCTGGGACCGGGGGACGATCTAGCCAAAAACATTCAGTACTTC. Its translation: CASSLGPGDDLAKNIQYF. The chain employs TRBV4-3 and TRBJ2-4, with TRBD2 as a possible D gene (6 bases). Between the trimmed V and J ends, which lost 4 bases and 0 bases, there was a span of 19 bases. The CDR3 has 18 residues. Germline V gene sequence: CDR1 LGHNA, CDR2 YSLEER.

There are a few counts of this clonotype. The chain combines TRBV11-2 with TRBJ2-4, with a possible D match to TRBD2 (5 bases). Trimming cost V 0 bases and J 0 bases, with 15 bases left between them. This CDR3 is built from 18 residues. Germline-derived CDR1 and CDR2 are SGHAT and FQNNGV. This chain's CDR3 is CASSLDVWAGIAKNIQYF. The CDR3 DNA follows: TGTGCCAGCAGCTTAGATGTCTGGGCCGGGATAGCCAAAAACATTCAGTACTTC.

CDR3 protein: CATSRGDRRNEQFF. CDR3 nucleotides: TGTGCCACCAGCAGGGGGGACAGGCGGAATGAGCAGTTCTTC. This chain links TRBV15 with TRBJ2-1; TRBD1 aligns across 8 bases. V was pared by 3 bases and J by 7 bases, with 5 bases of the junction left unmatched. Germline V gene lookup returns CDR1 LNHNV and CDR2 YYDKDF (reference sequence). The CDR3 has 14 amino acids.

In this sample, this clonotype turned up a few times. The J gene is TRBJ2-6, the V gene TRBV6-5; D unresolved. CDR1 and CDR2 (germline): MNHEY, SVGAGI. V lost 3 bases, J lost 4 bases, and 4 bases lay in between. CDR3 length equals 13 residues. The DNA of the CDR3 is TGTGCCAGCAGTTATCCAGGGGCCAACGTCCTGACTTTC. This sequence encodes CASSYPGANVLTF.

The J gene is TRBJ2-5, the V gene TRBV18; 7 nucleotides align to TRBD1. Germline CDR1 is KGHSH and CDR2 is LQKENI. The CDR3 has 16 residues. Germline trimming cut 4 bases from V and 5 bases from J; bases unmatched to any gene: 13. The CDR3 DNA reads as TGTGCCAGCTCACTCTACGACAGGGCGAATGGGGAGACCCAGTACTTC. The encoded protein is CASSLYDRANGETQYF.

This chain uses TRBV6-2 or TRBV6-3 with TRBJ2-2; perhaps TRBD2 as D (6 bases). With 4 bases removed from V and 4 bases from J, the gap between germline ends came to 19 bases. Germline V gene lookup returns CDR1 MNHEY and CDR2 SVGEGT. The CDR3 covers 17 residues. CDR3 loop: CASSSPPGLEGTGELFF. CDR3 coding DNA: TGTGCCAGCAGTTCCCCGCCGGGACTCGAGGGCACCGGGGAGCTGTTTTTT.

The genes are TRBV20-1 and TRBJ1-1; perhaps TRBD1 as D (5 bases). Germline assignment: CDR1 DFQATT and CDR2 SNEGSKA (reference sequence). V gave up 1 base and J gave up 7 bases, with 10 bases separating them. CDR3 length: 12 amino acids. The CDR3 reads CSARGTQVEAFF. CDR3 DNA sequence: TGCAGTGCTAGAGGGACACAAGTTGAAGCTTTCTTT.